Below, one T cell receptor beta chain is given with its context. Antigen specificity is unknown. The repertoire was sequenced with immunoSEQ multiplex PCR; TCRdb's copy has only in-frame clones and lacks some. The sample records approximately 74,000 clones, around four fifths being singletons. These data belong to a study of vaccination effects on CD4 cells after COVID-19. As for the study in general: Sampling occurred a median 72 days post second dose, range 14 to 241.

Trimming cost V 2 bases and J 5 bases, with 6 bases left between them. CDR3 length: 12 residues. Germline V gene data show CDR1 as MNHEY and CDR2 as SMNVEV (reference sequence). Pools of viral peptides were used by the ViraFEST assay to expand antigen-specific CD4+ T cells ahead of sequencing. The culture ran for 10 to 11 days, and then CD4+ T cells were isolated. Participants completed two doses of the BNT162b2 or mRNA-1273 vaccine. For each well, 1.9 million or so PBMC were cultured with around 9.8 IU/ml IL-2 and roughly 9.2 ug/ml peptides. Half-medium changes using IL-2 medium occurred on days 3 and 7. Study findings and constraints: Vaccine- and infection-induced clones showed marked clonal contraction late following vaccination.

This receptor was obtained from a human donor who received a COVID-19 vaccine. The specimen comprised CD4+ T cells from PBMCs cultured with HCoV-OC43 spike peptides, sampled after COVID-19 vaccination. The subset was: HCoV-OC43 spike overlapping peptide pool stimulation. V and J are TRBV27 and TRBJ2-5, with D unresolved. CDR3 amino acids: CASSLHGETQYF. CDR3 bases: TGTGCCAGCAGTTTACACGGCGAGACCCAGTACTTC.